This entry lists 15 T cell receptor beta chains sequenced from one sample in a study of blood T cell repertoires in COVID-19. Profiling relied on immunoSEQ multiplex PCR, and the TCRdb table lists in-frame clones only, not all of them. In the table there are approximately 500,000 clones, roughly nine tenths of which are singletons. Sequencing used peripheral blood. These receptors came from a man between 18 and 29 years old with COVID-19, enrolled during active disease.

The J gene is TRBJ2-1, the V gene TRBV6-5, with 7 bases identical to TRBD1. The ends lost 10 bases at V and 2 bases at J; junction bases unmatched: 5. Germline V gene sequence: CDR1 MNHEY, CDR2 SVGAGI. CDR3 length: 13 amino acids. The CDR3 DNA sequence: TGTGCCATTACGACAGGGCCCTACAATGAGCAGTTCTTC. Encoded protein: CAITTGPYNEQFF.

The chain links TRBV4-2 to TRBJ2-7; D unclear. The CDR3 sequence is 15 residues long. Germline V lookup: CDR1 LGHNA, CDR2 YNFKEQ. Trimming pared 0 bases from V and 2 bases from J, leaving 11 bases between. The CDR3 sequence: CASSQELGPAYEQYF. As DNA, the CDR3 is TGTGCCAGCAGCCAAGAGCTAGGTCCAGCCTACGAGCAGTACTTC.

The V call is TRBV15, the J call TRBJ2-7; D is unclear. The CDR3 contains 15 residues. Trimming pared 3 bases from V and 1 base from J, leaving 13 bases between. Germline V CDR1 and CDR2: LNHNV, YYDKDF (reference sequence). The CDR3 coding sequence is TGTGCCACCAGCAGGACGGTGTCAGGATCCTACGAGCAGTACTTC. This encodes CATSRTVSGSYEQYF.

This chain links TRBV18 with TRBJ1-1; unclear D gene. The V gene lost 3 bases and the J gene lost 4 bases, with 9 bases spanning the gap. CDR3 length equals 13 residues. Germline CDR1 KGHSH, CDR2 LQKENI. CDR3: CASSPSQSTEAFF. The CDR3 coding sequence is TGTGCCAGCTCACCGTCTCAGTCCACTGAAGCTTTCTTT.

This clone occurred once. The chain uses TRBV7-8 and TRBJ1-1, with D uncertain. The CDR3 is 14 residues long. Germline V gives CDR1 SGHVS, CDR2 FQNEAQ. With 1 base removed from V and 1 base from J, the gap between germline ends came to 7 bases. The CDR3 bases are TGTGCCAGCAGCTTAGGGAGGGCGAACACTGAAGCTTTCTTT. Encoded protein: CASSLGRANTEAFF.

The rearrangement links TRBV7-6 to TRBJ2-3; perhaps TRBD1 as D (5 bases). This CDR3 is built from 16 residues. V lost 0 bases and J 2 bases, leaving 12 bases between the germline ends. In germline, CDR1 is SGHVS, CDR2 FNYEAQ. The CDR3 sequence is CASSLATQGPTDTQYF. In DNA, the CDR3 is TGTGCCAGCAGCTTAGCCACTCAGGGCCCCACAGATACGCAGTATTTT.

The chain links TRBV9 to TRBJ2-1, with D tentatively TRBD2 (5 bases). V lost 2 bases and J lost 0, with 12 bases in between. Germline lookup yields CDR1 SGDLS and CDR2 YYNGEE. This CDR3 is 16 amino acids long. In DNA form, the CDR3 reads TGTGCCAGCAGCGTGACTCCGGGGAACTCCTACAATGAGCAGTTCTTC. This gives the protein CASSVTPGNSYNEQFF.

This clone has more than one count but fewer than ten. This chain links TRBV6-1 with TRBJ1-1; 8 bases line up with TRBD1. V dropped 3 bases and J dropped 4; count of bases not matched to a gene: 4. This CDR3 contains 14 residues. Germline V gene lookup returns CDR1 MNHNS and CDR2 SASEGT. The CDR3 loop reads CASSDWTGFTEAFF. The CDR3 DNA is TGTGCCAGCAGTGATTGGACAGGGTTCACTGAAGCTTTCTTT.

The chain employs TRBV24-1 and TRBJ2-7; 8 nucleotides line up with TRBD1. Germline loops: CDR1 KGHDR, CDR2 SFDVKD. CDR3 length: 12 residues. V was pared by 3 bases and J by 6 bases, with 0 bases of the junction left unmatched. As DNA, the CDR3 is TGTGCCACCAGTGATGACAGGGGCGAGCAGTACTTC. This codes for CATSDDRGEQYF.

The chain uses TRBV7-9 and TRBJ1-6; D unclear. V lost 3 bases to trimming and J lost 8 bases, with 5 bases between them. The V gene's germline CDR1 is SEHNR and CDR2 FQNEAQ (reference sequence). The CDR3 has 12 residues. The CDR3 spells CASSFGDSPLHF. CDR3 DNA: TGTGCCAGCAGCTTCGGGGATTCACCCCTCCACTTT. The whole variable domain, filled in from reference TRBV7-9 and TRBJ1-6, reads DTGVSQNPRHKITKRGQNVTFRCDPISEHNRLYWYRQTLGQGPEFLTYFQNEAQLEKSRLLSDRFSAERPKGSFSTLEIQRTEQGDSAMYLCASSFGDSPLHFGNGTRLTVT.

CDR3 DNA: TGTGCCAGCTTACAGACAGGGAAGGAATCAGTGGGCGAGCAGTACTTC. This encodes CASLQTGKESVGEQYF. The chain couples TRBV18 to TRBJ2-7; TRBD1 agrees at 7 bases. The CDR3 runs 16 residues. Unmatched junction bases numbered 18, after V lost 7 bases and J lost 6 bases. The germline V gene has CDR1 KGHSH and CDR2 LQKENI.

This sequence joins TRBV6-5 and TRBJ1-5; D is perhaps TRBD1 (6 bases). This CDR3 has 13 residues. The V end lost 8 bases, the J end lost 7 bases, and 15 bases lay between the germline ends. Per germline, CDR1 MNHEY and CDR2 SVGAGI. This CDR3 reads CASSSGQTQPQHF. The CDR3 nucleotides are TGTGCCAGCTCTTCCGGACAGACCCAGCCCCAGCATTTT.

The chain carries TRBV9 and TRBJ1-1, with a weak D call TRBD1 (6 bases). The CDR3 loop spans 17 amino acids. Germline V gene lookup returns CDR1 SGDLS and CDR2 YYNGEE. The V and J ends lost 3 bases and 1 base respectively, with 19 bases between them. CDR3 protein: CASSEATGPLPNTEAFF. DNA for the CDR3: TGTGCCAGCAGCGAAGCGACAGGCCCGTTGCCGAACACTGAAGCTTTCTTT. The entire variable domain, with the rest obtained from reference TRBV9 and TRBJ1-1, is as follows: DSGVTQTPKHLITATGQRVTLRCSPRSGDLSVYWYQQSLDQGLQFLIQYYNGEERAKGNILERFSAQQFPDLHSELNLSSLELGDSALYFCASSEATGPLPNTEAFFGQGTRLTVV.

The V gene is TRBV5-1, the J gene TRBJ2-5; D may be TRBD1 (6 bases). V was trimmed by 0 bases and J by 1 base, leaving 7 bases between them. The CDR3 contains 14 residues. Germline V CDR1 and CDR2: SGHRS, YFSETQ. The CDR3, as DNA: TGCGCCAGCAGCTTGGCGGACAGCCAAGAGACCCAGTACTTC. This translates into CASSLADSQETQYF. Drawing the rest from reference TRBV5-1 and TRBJ2-5, the complete variable domain is KAGVTQTPRYLIKTRGQQVTLSCSPISGHRSVSWYQQTPGQGLQFLFEYFSETQRNKGNFPGRFSGRQFSNSRSEMNVSTLELGDSALYLCASSLADSQETQYFGPGTRLLVL.

This chain joins TRBV19 and TRBJ1-5; D is perhaps TRBD1 (5 bases). Trimming shortened V by 3 bases and J by 2 bases, and 11 bases separated the two germline ends. CDR3 length: 15 residues. The V gene's germline CDR1 is LNHDA and CDR2 SQIVND (reference sequence). The CDR3 DNA reads TGTGCCAGTAGTATTTGGGACTCGGGCAATCAGCCCCAGCATTTT. Translation: CASSIWDSGNQPQHF.